The source of this TCR beta chain is a study of shared clonotypes between healthy human individuals. There are 14 residues in the CDR3. V lost 4 bases, J lost 8 bases, and 7 bases stayed unmatched. Germline values: CDR1 SEHNR, CDR2 FQNEAQ (reference sequence). In the original analysis: ImmunoSEQ junction-only sequences lacked quality scores, so their filtering differed. The table came from immunoSEQ multiplex PCR; TCRdb's copy has only in-frame clones and leaves some out. V, J and clone size are those of that table, while D and trimming were read from the DNA. This sample carries 950,000 to 1,300,000 clones, 75% of them seen once, and the ten largest clones take approximately 1.5%.

Sequencing input: memory CD4+ T cells sorted from blood. Subset of the sample: CD45RA-negative fraction. The chain employs TRBV7-9 and TRBJ2-1; TRBD2 matches 8 bases. The receptor was derived from a man younger than 35 in good health. CDR3 nucleotide sequence: TGTGCCAGCAGCTCATTCGGGAGGGCTCATGAGCAGTTCTTC. Translating gives CASSSFGRAHEQFF.